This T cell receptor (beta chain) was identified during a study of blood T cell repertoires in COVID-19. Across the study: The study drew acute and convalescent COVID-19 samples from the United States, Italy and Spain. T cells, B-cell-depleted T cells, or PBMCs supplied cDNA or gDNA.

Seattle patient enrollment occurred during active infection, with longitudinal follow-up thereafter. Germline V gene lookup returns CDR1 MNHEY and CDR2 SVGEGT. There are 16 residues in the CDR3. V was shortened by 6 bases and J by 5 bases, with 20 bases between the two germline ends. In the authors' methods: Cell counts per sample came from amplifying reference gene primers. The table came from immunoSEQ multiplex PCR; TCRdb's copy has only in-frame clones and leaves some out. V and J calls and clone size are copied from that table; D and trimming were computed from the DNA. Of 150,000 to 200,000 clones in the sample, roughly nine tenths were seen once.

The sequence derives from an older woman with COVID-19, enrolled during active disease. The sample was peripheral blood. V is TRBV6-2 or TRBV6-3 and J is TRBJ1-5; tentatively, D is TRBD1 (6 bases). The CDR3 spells CASSPELQGWDQPQHF. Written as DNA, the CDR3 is TGTGCCAGCAGCCCTGAACTACAGGGCTGGGATCAGCCCCAGCATTTT.